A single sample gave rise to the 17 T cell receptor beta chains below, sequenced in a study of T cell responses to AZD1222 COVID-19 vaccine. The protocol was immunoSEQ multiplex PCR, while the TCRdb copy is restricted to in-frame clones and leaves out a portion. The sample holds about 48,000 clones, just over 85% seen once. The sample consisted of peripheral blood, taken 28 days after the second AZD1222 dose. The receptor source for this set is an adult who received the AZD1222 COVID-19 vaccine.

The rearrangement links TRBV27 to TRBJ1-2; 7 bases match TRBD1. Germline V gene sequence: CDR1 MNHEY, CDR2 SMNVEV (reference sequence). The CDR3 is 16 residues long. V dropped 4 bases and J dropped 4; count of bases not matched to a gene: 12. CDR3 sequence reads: CASSSGQVPWVYGYTF. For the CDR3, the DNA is TGTGCCAGCAGTTCCGGACAGGTTCCCTGGGTCTATGGCTACACCTTC.

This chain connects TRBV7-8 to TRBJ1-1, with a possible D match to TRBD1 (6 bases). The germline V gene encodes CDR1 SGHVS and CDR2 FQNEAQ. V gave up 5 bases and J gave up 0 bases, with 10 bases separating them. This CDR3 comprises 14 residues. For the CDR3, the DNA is TGTGCCAGCAGCCCGCGGACAGTGAACACTGAAGCTTTCTTT. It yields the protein CASSPRTVNTEAFF.

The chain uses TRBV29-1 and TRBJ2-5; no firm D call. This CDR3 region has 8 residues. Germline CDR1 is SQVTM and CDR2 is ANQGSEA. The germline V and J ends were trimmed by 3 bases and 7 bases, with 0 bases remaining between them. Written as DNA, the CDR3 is TGCAGCGTTGAGACCCAGTACTTC. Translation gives CSVETQYF.

In DNA, the CDR3 is TGTGCCAGCAGCTCGGGGGCAGAACCTCTAGCCAAAAACATTCAGTACTTC. The encoded protein is CASSSGAEPLAKNIQYF. The rearrangement uses TRBV5-4 and TRBJ2-4; either TRBD1 or TRBD2 may supply D (6 bases each). Trimming pared 3 bases from V and 0 bases from J, leaving 16 bases between. Per the germline V gene, CDR1 is SGHNT and CDR2 is YYREEE (reference sequence). This CDR3 spans 17 amino acids.

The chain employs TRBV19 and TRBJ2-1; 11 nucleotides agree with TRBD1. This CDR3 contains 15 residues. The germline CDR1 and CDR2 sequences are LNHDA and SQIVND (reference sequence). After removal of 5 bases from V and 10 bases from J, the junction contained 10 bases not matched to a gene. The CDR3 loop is CASSPTGTGGWEQFF. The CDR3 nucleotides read TGTGCCAGTAGTCCGACCGGGACAGGGGGTTGGGAGCAGTTCTTC.

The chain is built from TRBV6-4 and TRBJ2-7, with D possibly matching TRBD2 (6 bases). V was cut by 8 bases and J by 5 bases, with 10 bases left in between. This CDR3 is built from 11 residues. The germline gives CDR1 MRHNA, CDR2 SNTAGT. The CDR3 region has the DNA TGTGCCAGCCGGAGGGCGGACGAGCAGTACTTC. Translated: CASRRADEQYF.

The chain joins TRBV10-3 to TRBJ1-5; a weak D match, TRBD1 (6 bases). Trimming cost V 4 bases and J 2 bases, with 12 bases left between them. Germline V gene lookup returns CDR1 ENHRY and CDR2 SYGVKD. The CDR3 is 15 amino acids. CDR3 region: CAISARQDGNQPQHF. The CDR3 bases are TGTGCCATCAGTGCAAGACAGGATGGCAATCAGCCCCAGCATTTT.

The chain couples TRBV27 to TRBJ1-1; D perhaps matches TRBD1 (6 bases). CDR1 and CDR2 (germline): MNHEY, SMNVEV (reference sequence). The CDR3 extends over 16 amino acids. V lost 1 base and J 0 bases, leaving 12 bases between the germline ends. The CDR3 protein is CASSLLTGGMNTEAFF. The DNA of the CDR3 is TGTGCCAGCAGTTTATTGACAGGTGGGATGAACACTGAAGCTTTCTTT.

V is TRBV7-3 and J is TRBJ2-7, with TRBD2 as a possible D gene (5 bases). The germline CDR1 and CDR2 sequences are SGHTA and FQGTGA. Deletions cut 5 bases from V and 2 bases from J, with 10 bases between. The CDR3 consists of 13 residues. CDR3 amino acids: CASSPGSPYEQYF. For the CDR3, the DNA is TGTGCCAGCAGCCCGGGATCCCCCTACGAGCAGTACTTC.

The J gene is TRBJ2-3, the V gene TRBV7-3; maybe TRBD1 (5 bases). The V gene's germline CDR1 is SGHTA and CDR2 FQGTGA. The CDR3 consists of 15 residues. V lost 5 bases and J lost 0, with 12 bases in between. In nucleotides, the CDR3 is TGTGCCAGCAGCCCCCAGGGCCCCAGCACAGATACGCAGTATTTT. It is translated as CASSPQGPSTDTQYF.

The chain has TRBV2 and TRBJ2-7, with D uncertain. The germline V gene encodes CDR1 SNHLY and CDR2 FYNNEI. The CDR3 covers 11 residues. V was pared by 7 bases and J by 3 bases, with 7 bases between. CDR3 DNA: TGTGCCAGCACAGACGGCTACGAGCAGTACTTC. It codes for CASTDGYEQYF.

CDR3 sequence reads: CASSLNRHQPQHF. The CDR3 nucleotides read TGTGCCAGCAGCCTCAACAGACATCAGCCCCAGCATTTT. The chain carries TRBV6-5 and TRBJ1-5; D not certain. This CDR3 region has 13 residues. V was shortened by 6 bases and J by 5 bases, with 11 bases between the two germline ends. The germline CDR1 and CDR2 sequences are MNHEY and SVGAGI.

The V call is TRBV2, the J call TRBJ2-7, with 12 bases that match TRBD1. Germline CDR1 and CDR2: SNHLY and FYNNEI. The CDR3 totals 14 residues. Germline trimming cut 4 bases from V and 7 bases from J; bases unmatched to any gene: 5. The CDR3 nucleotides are TGTGCCAGCAGTGTGGGGACAGGGGGCAGGGAGCAGTACTTC. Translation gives CASSVGTGGREQYF.

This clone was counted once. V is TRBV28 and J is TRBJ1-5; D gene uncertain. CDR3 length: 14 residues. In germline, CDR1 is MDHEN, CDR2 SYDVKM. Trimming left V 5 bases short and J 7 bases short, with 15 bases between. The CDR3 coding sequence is TGTGCCAGCAGTCCCCATACGGGTGGGCAGCCCCAGCATTTT. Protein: CASSPHTGGQPQHF. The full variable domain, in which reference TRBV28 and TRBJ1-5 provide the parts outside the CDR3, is DVKVTQSSRYLVKRTGEKVFLECVQDMDHENMFWYRQDPGLGLRLIYFSYDVKMKEKGDIPEGYSVSREKKERFSLILESASTNQTSMYLCASSPHTGGQPQHFGDGTRLSIL.

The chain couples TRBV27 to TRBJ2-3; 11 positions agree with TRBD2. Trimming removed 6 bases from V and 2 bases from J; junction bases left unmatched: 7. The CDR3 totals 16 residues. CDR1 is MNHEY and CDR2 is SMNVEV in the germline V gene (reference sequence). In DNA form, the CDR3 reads TGTGCCAGCAGCTACTCTAGCGGGAGGACCACAGATACGCAGTATTTT. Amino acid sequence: CASSYSSGRTTDTQYF.

The CDR3 protein is CASSLARGVDEKLFF. The CDR3 region has the DNA TGTGCCAGCAGCTTGGCCAGGGGGGTAGATGAAAAACTGTTTTTT. The genes are TRBV5-4 and TRBJ1-4, with 7 bases matching TRBD1. The trim removed 0 bases at V and 6 bases at J, leaving 5 bases unmatched. Germline-derived CDR1 and CDR2 are SGHNT and YYREEE (reference sequence). The CDR3 sequence is 15 residues long. Full variable domain (missing parts from reference TRBV5-4 and TRBJ1-4): ETGVTQSPTHLIKTRGQQVTLRCSSQSGHNTVSWYQQALGQGPQFIFQYYREEENGRGNFPPRFSGLQFPNYSSELNVNALELDDSALYLCASSLARGVDEKLFFGSGTQLSVL.

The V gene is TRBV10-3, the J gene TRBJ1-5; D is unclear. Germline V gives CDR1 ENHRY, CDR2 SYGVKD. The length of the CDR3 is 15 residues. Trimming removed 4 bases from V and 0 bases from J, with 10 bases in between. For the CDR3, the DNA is TGTGCCATCAGTGTTAACAGAGATAGCAATCAGCCCCAGCATTTT. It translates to CAISVNRDSNQPQHF.